These 30 T cell receptor beta chains were sequenced from one sample in a study of T cells in Graves' hyperthyroidism and ophthalmopathy. Using RNA transcripts as the source, TCR beta CDR3 regions were amplified. With the HTBI primer set, the TCR CDR3 went through a first round of RT-PCR. TCRdb re-called the multiplex PCR reads with MiXCR, one entry per CDR3 protein. The data show 300,000 to 450,000 distinct CDR3 sequences, approximately 15% seen once. Sequencing was done on a sample of blood. These TCRs come from a woman aged 18-29 years with Graves' hyperthyroidism that later progressed to Graves' ophthalmopathy.

There are a few counts of this clonotype. The genes are TRBV20-1 and TRBJ2-2; D unresolved. Per the germline V gene, CDR1 is DFQATT and CDR2 is SNEGSKA (reference sequence). The CDR3 runs to 18 residues. Trimming shortened V by 3 bases and J by 1 base, and 21 bases separated the two germline ends. CDR3 in amino acids: CSASPVRVQAWNTGELFF. The CDR3 coding sequence is TGCAGTGCTAGTCCTGTCCGCGTCCAGGCGTGGAACACCGGGGAGCTGTTTTTT.

This clonotype appeared many times. The rearrangement joins TRBV2 to TRBJ2-7; 7 nucleotides agree with TRBD2. The junction had 16 bases not matched to a gene; V was cut back by 2 bases and J by 3 bases. The CDR3 loop spans 18 amino acids. The germline V gene has CDR1 SNHLY and CDR2 FYNNEI. The CDR3 DNA follows: TGTGCCAGCAGTGAATCAGTAGGGTCAGCGGGATGGGGCTACGAGCAGTACTTC. Translation: CASSESVGSAGWGYEQYF.

This clonotype has a handful of counts. CDR3 amino acids: CASSLGPAGELFF. The CDR3 nucleotides read TGTGCCAGCAGCTTGGGGCCCGCAGGGGAACTGTTTTTT. This chain connects TRBV7-2 to TRBJ1-4; tentatively, D is TRBD1 (6 bases). V was trimmed by 3 bases and J by 12 bases, leaving 14 bases between them. Germline CDR1 reads SGHTA; CDR2 reads FQGNSA. The CDR3 covers 13 residues.

This clonotype has just a few counts. The V call is TRBV5-4, the J call TRBJ2-2; possible D gene TRBD2, 6 bases. Per the germline V gene, CDR1 is SGHNT and CDR2 is YYREEE (reference sequence). V lost 0 bases, J lost 6 bases, and 12 bases lay in between. The CDR3 is 15 residues long. The DNA of the CDR3 is TGTGCCAGCAGCTTGGAGCCGACTAGATCCGGGGAGCTGTTTTTT. This codes for CASSLEPTRSGELFF.

The genes are TRBV6-1 and TRBJ2-7, with 8 nucleotides matching TRBD2. CDR3 length: 15 amino acids. V trimming: 6 bases; J trimming: 0 bases; junction bases outside the gene matches: 7. Germline-derived CDR1 and CDR2 are MNHNS and SASEGT. CDR3 in DNA: TGTGCCAGCAGCCCTGAGCGGGGGAGCTCCTACGAGCAGTACTTC. The encoded protein is CASSPERGSSYEQYF.

The gene calls are TRBV30 and TRBJ1-2, with D hard to call. CDR1 and CDR2 from the germline V gene are GTSNPN and SVGIG (reference sequence). Trimming took 2 bases from V and 4 from J, leaving 14 bases between them. There are 14 residues in the CDR3. CDR3 DNA sequence: TGTGCCTGGAGTTGGGGAAATTCTATCTATGGCTACACCTTC. Translating gives CAWSWGNSIYGYTF.

This clonotype appeared many times. The V gene is TRBV3-1, the J gene TRBJ1-1; D gene unclear. Germline assignment: CDR1 LGHDT and CDR2 YNNKEL (reference sequence). Trimming pared 4 bases from V and 6 bases from J, leaving 18 bases between. This CDR3 comprises 15 residues. The CDR3 here is CASSPPLHSGAEAFF. The CDR3, as DNA: TGTGCCAGCAGCCCTCCTTTACACTCTGGGGCTGAAGCTTTCTTT.

The table lists this clonotype with many counts. The genes are TRBV5-1 and TRBJ2-2, with 9 bases that match TRBD2. The CDR3 consists of 21 residues. Germline assignment: CDR1 SGHRS and CDR2 YFSETQ. Losses at the gene ends were 0 bases for V and 0 bases for J; bases not matched to a gene: 15. The CDR3 coding sequence is TGCGCCAGCAGCTTGGCCCCGGCGGGAGGGCGCTACGGCTCGAACACCGGGGAGCTGTTTTTT. Its protein product is CASSLAPAGGRYGSNTGELFF.

This clonotype was recorded many times. The chain links TRBV20-1 to TRBJ2-7, with 12 bases matching TRBD2. The germline CDR1 and CDR2 sequences are DFQATT and SNEGSKA (reference sequence). The V gene end was trimmed by 0 bases and the J gene end by 1 base; junction bases not matched to a gene: 10. This CDR3 region has 18 residues. The CDR3 DNA follows: TGCAGTGCTAGAGACCGCGGACTAGCGGGGCCTTATTCCTACGAGCAGTACTTC. Amino acids: CSARDRGLAGPYSYEQYF.

This clonotype was detected ten times or more. This rearrangement joins TRBV28 to TRBJ1-2, with D unclear. Trimming took off 2 bases at V and 5 bases at J, with 12 bases between the two ends. CDR1 and CDR2 from the germline V gene are MDHEN and SYDVKM. The CDR3 loop spans 14 amino acids. CDR3 sequence reads: CASSLMRFAYGYTF. The CDR3 DNA sequence: TGTGCCAGCAGTTTAATGAGATTTGCTTATGGCTACACCTTC.

This clonotype was seen repeatedly, ten times or more. The gene calls are TRBV18 and TRBJ2-1; tentative D call: TRBD1 (6 bases). There are 16 residues in the CDR3. Germline V gene sequence: CDR1 KGHSH, CDR2 LQKENI. The V gene lost 4 bases and the J gene lost 8 bases, with 21 bases spanning the gap. The CDR3 nucleotides read TGTGCCAGCTCACTACTACAGGGCGCTTTGTGGGATGAGCAGTTCTTC. Translation: CASSLLQGALWDEQFF.

This clonotype has ten or more counts. The J gene is TRBJ2-2, the V gene TRBV28; D is tentatively TRBD1 or TRBD2 (5 bases each). The germline V gene encodes CDR1 MDHEN and CDR2 SYDVKM. The V gene lost 6 bases and the J gene lost 0 bases, with 14 bases spanning the gap. The CDR3 length is 16 residues. The CDR3 here is CASSRRGRTNTGELFF. CDR3 DNA sequence: TGTGCCAGCAGCCGACGGGGACGGACGAACACCGGGGAGCTGTTTTTT.

The chain uses TRBV27 and TRBJ2-7; 12 nucleotides agree with TRBD1. The V and J ends lost 7 bases and 6 bases, in that order; junction bases with no gene match: 10. Germline V gene sequence: CDR1 MNHEY, CDR2 SMNVEV (reference sequence). CDR3 length equals 15 residues. CDR3 nucleotide sequence: TGTGCCAGCAACAATTTAGGGACAGGGGGCTTCGAGCAGTACTTC. It codes for CASNNLGTGGFEQYF.

This clonotype was observed many times. This chain links TRBV28 with TRBJ2-1, with a tentative D call TRBD1 (6 bases). CDR3 length: 15 residues. V dropped 5 bases and J dropped 3 bases, with 14 bases sitting between them. The germline gives CDR1 MDHEN, CDR2 SYDVKM. In DNA, the CDR3 is TGTGCCAGCAGTCCCCGGGACACATTCTACAATGAGCAGTTCTTC. Its protein is CASSPRDTFYNEQFF.

This clonotype was picked up many times. This chain uses TRBV28 with TRBJ2-1, with 12 positions matching TRBD2. V was pared by 4 bases and J by 9 bases, with 7 bases of the junction left unmatched. The CDR3 has 15 residues. Germline values: CDR1 MDHEN, CDR2 SYDVKM. The CDR3 loop reads CASSSLAGGPGEQFF. DNA for the CDR3: TGTGCCAGCAGTTCTCTAGCGGGAGGGCCTGGTGAGCAGTTCTTC.

The chain couples TRBV4-1 to TRBJ2-4; D remains ambiguous. Germline CDR1 is MGHRA and CDR2 is YSYEKL. The CDR3 length is 14 residues. Between the trimmed V and J ends, which lost 4 bases and 1 base, there was a span of 8 bases. CDR3 in amino acids: CASSRIMAKNIQYF. The CDR3 bases are TGCGCCAGCAGCCGAATTATGGCCAAAAACATTCAGTACTTC.

This clonotype was counted between two and nine times. The V and J genes are TRBV2 and TRBJ2-3, with 14 bases fitting TRBD2. The germline V gene has CDR1 SNHLY and CDR2 FYNNEI. CDR3 length: 17 residues. The J segment lost 5 bases and the V segment lost 5 bases, leaving 9 bases of the junction unmatched. The CDR3 DNA sequence: TGTGCCAGCAGTCCTTACCGACTAGCGGGAGGGCAAGATACGCAGTATTTT. Encoded protein: CASSPYRLAGGQDTQYF.

This clonotype was detected ten times or more. The chain couples TRBV28 to TRBJ2-3, with D possibly TRBD2 on 6 matching bases. The CDR3 has 16 amino acids. V dropped 6 bases and J dropped 6 bases, with 22 bases sitting between them. The germline V gene encodes CDR1 MDHEN and CDR2 SYDVKM. The CDR3 region has the DNA TGTGCCAGCAGCAGGTGGGGAGGAGCGGGTGGTGATACGCAGTATTTT. Translated: CASSRWGGAGGDTQYF.

In regard to this clonotype: A much larger clone lies a single base off, so this may be a read error. The gene calls are TRBV18 and TRBJ2-4; D is possibly TRBD2 (6 bases). The end of the DNA aligns better with TRBJ2-1, so the J call may be wrong. The CDR3 runs 15 residues. Germline V gene data show CDR1 as KGHSH and CDR2 as LQKENI. DNA for the CDR3: TGTGCCAGCTCACCCGGGGTCGGGAGTTACAATGATCAGTTCTTC. Translation: CASSPGVGSYNDQFF.

This clonotype was observed many times. CDR3 nucleotide sequence: TGTGCCAGCAGTTTGGGACAGGGGGCGATTAATGAGCAGTTCTTC. Residues: CASSLGQGAINEQFF. The genes are TRBV12-3 or TRBV12-4 and TRBJ2-1; 12 positions match TRBD1. The junction had 4 bases not matched to a gene; V was cut back by 3 bases and J by 7 bases. CDR3 size: 15 residues.

The rearrangement links TRBV6-1 to TRBJ1-1, with TRBD1 matching over 8 bases. The V and J ends lost 5 bases and 0 bases, in that order; junction bases with no gene match: 11. CDR3 length: 17 residues. Germline CDR1 is MNHNS and CDR2 is SASEGT. CDR3 loop: CASSPSLGQGMNTEAFF. For the CDR3, the DNA is TGTGCCAGCAGTCCATCTCTAGGACAGGGCATGAACACTGAAGCTTTCTTT.

This clonotype was found a few times. The J gene is TRBJ2-1, the V gene TRBV6-1; 8 bases line up with TRBD2. The germline V gene has CDR1 MNHNS and CDR2 SASEGT. The CDR3 covers 17 residues. V trimming: 2 bases; J trimming: 3 bases; junction bases outside the gene matches: 9. The CDR3 bases are TGTGCCAGCAGTGAATTAGGAGCGGGAGTCGTCTACAATGAGCAGTTCTTC. Translating it yields CASSELGAGVVYNEQFF.

The chain uses TRBV9 and TRBJ2-2; either TRBD1 or TRBD2 may supply D (5 bases each). CDR1 is SGDLS and CDR2 is YYNGEE in the germline V gene. This CDR3 comprises 19 residues. V dropped 4 bases and J dropped 3 bases, with 25 bases sitting between them. In DNA form, the CDR3 reads TGTGCCAGCAGCCACCCCTCTGATAGAGGGGCTATTTACACCGGGGAGCTGTTTTTT. Its translation: CASSHPSDRGAIYTGELFF.

This clonotype appeared many times. The J gene is TRBJ2-5, the V gene TRBV20-1; tentatively, D is TRBD2 (6 bases). Germline V gene lookup returns CDR1 DFQATT and CDR2 SNEGSKA (reference sequence). V was cut by 6 bases and J by 1 base, with 9 bases left in between. This CDR3 spans 12 amino acids. The CDR3 protein is CSAAGRQETQYF. The CDR3 DNA reads as TGCAGTGCCGCGGGACGCCAAGAGACCCAGTACTTC.

V and J are TRBV9 and TRBJ2-5; 10 nucleotides line up with TRBD1. Germline V gives CDR1 SGDLS, CDR2 YYNGEE. The CDR3 runs 15 residues. V lost 4 bases, J lost 5 bases, and 8 bases stayed unmatched. The CDR3 DNA reads as TGTGCCAGCAGCTTCTCGACAGGGGGCGCGGAGACCCAGTACTTC. It is translated as CASSFSTGGAETQYF. The variable domain in full, completed from reference TRBV9 and TRBJ2-5, reads DSGVTQTPKHLITATGQRVTLRCSPRSGDLSVYWYQQSLDQGLQFLIQYYNGEERAKGNILERFSAQQFPDLHSELNLSSLELGDSALYFCASSFSTGGAETQYFGPGTRLLVL.

This clonotype has a count of ten or more. The V call is TRBV4-2, the J call TRBJ2-3, with D hard to call. Per the germline V gene, CDR1 is LGHNA and CDR2 is YNFKEQ. V shed 0 bases and J shed 8 bases, with 12 bases lying between them. This CDR3 has 14 residues. CDR3 protein: CASSQDGPIGTQYF. In DNA, the CDR3 is TGTGCCAGCAGCCAAGATGGTCCTATAGGTACGCAGTATTTT.

This clonotype was detected ten times or more. The chain combines TRBV6-1 with TRBJ2-1; TRBD2 might be the D (5 bases). CDR3 size: 13 residues. Germline-derived CDR1 and CDR2 are MNHNS and SASEGT. Trimming shortened V by 2 bases and J by 10 bases, and 12 bases separated the two germline ends. The CDR3 spells CASSEPGMGEQFF. CDR3 bases: TGTGCCAGCAGTGAACCGGGGATGGGGGAGCAGTTCTTC.

This clonotype has only a few counts. The chain is built from TRBV27 and TRBJ1-6; D is uncertain. Trimming removed 0 bases from V and 8 bases from J, with 5 bases in between. This CDR3 has 13 residues. Germline V lookup: CDR1 MNHEY, CDR2 SMNVEV (reference sequence). Here the CDR3 DNA reads TGTGCCAGCAGTTTATCCCGTTATTCACCCCTCCACTTT. Translation: CASSLSRYSPLHF.

This clonotype was observed a few times. The CDR3 loop is CASSQVRGYEQYF. The CDR3 region has the DNA TGTGCCAGCAGCCAAGTCAGGGGCTACGAGCAGTACTTC. This chain joins TRBV14 and TRBJ2-7, with D maybe TRBD1 (6 bases). There are 13 residues in the CDR3. V was cut by 1 base and J by 3 bases, with 7 bases left in between. CDR1 and CDR2 from the germline V gene are SGHDN and FVKESK.

CDR3 nucleotides: TGTGCCACCAGCAGATCGGGGGTGAGCAAGTTCTTC. It encodes CATSRSGVSKFF. V gene TRBV15 combines with J gene TRBJ2-1, with D maybe TRBD2 (6 bases). Trimming took 2 bases from V and 14 from J, leaving 13 bases between them. This CDR3 has 12 residues. The germline V gene encodes CDR1 LNHNV and CDR2 YYDKDF (reference sequence).